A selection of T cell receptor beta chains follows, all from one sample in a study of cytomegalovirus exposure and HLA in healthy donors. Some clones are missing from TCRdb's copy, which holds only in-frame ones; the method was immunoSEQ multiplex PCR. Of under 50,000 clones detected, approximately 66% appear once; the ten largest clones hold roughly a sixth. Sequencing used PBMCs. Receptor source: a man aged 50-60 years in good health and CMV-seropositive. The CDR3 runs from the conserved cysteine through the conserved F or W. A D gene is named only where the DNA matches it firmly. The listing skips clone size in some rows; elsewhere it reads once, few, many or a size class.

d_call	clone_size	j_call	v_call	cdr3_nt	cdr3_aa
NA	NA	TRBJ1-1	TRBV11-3	TGTGCCAGCAGCTTATTAAACAGTGAAGCTTTCTTT	CASSLLNSEAFF
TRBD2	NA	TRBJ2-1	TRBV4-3	TGCGCCAGCAGCCCACGTCTAGCGGTTGAGCAGTTCTTC	CASSPRLAVEQFF
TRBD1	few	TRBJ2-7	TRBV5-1	TGCGCCAGCAGCTTGTTGGACAGGGTCACGGAGCAGTACTTC	CASSLLDRVTEQYF
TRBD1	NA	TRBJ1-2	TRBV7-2	TGTGCCAGCAGCTTTAGACAGGGGGCGGGGGCAGCTAGCTATGGCTACACCTTC	CASSFRQGAGAASYGYTF
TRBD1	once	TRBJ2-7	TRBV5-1	TGCGCCAGCAGCCCGGGGCCAGGGGGATCCTACGAGCAGTACTTC	CASSPGPGGSYEQYF
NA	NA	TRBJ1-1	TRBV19	TGTGCCAGTAGTATCGGGGAATGGAACACTGAAGCTTTCTTT	CASSIGEWNTEAFF
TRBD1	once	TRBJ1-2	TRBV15	TGTGCCACCAGCCCTCAGGGGGAGAGCTATGGCTACACCTTC	CATSPQGESYGYTF
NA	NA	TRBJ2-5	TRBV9	TGTGCCAGCAGCCGAGGAGAGACCCAGTACTTC	CASSRGETQYF
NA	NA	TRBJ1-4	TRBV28	TGTGCCAGCAGTCCCTTTAAAGAAAAACTGTTTTTT	CASSPFKEKLFF
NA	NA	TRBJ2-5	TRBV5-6	TGTGCCAGCAGCTTCAGGGGTCTATCCCAAGAGACCCAGTACTTC	CASSFRGLSQETQYF
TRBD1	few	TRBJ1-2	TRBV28	TGTGCCAGCAGTTTGGCAGGGGGCTATGGCTACACCTTC	CASSLAGGYGYTF
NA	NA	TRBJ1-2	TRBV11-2	TGTGCCAGCAGCTTAGGGCGGGGGCCCTATGGCTACACCTTC	CASSLGRGPYGYTF
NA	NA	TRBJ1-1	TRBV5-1	TGCGCCAGCACACTAGGGGGGGGGAGCACTGAAGCTTTCTTT	CASTLGGGSTEAFF
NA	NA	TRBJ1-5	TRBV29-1	TGCAGCGTCAGGACACACGCGAATCAGCCCCAGCATTTT	CSVRTHANQPQHF
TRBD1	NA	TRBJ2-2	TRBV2	TGTGCCAGCAGTGCCTGGACAGGTCCCGGGGAGCTGTTTTTT	CASSAWTGPGELFF
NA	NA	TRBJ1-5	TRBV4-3	TGCGCCAGCAGCCAAGATTATGACAGACTCAACCAGCCCCAGCATTTT	CASSQDYDRLNQPQHF